This TCR beta chain was retrieved from a study of blood T cell repertoires in COVID-19. Background on the study: The samples span acute and convalescent COVID-19 from the United States, Italy and Spain. In each case, the material was cDNA or gDNA derived from T cells, B-cell-depleted T cells, or PBMCs.

This CDR3 is 11 amino acids long. CDR1 and CDR2 from the germline V gene are SQVTM and ANQGSEA. V was shortened by 5 bases and J by 11 bases, with 12 bases between the two germline ends. Only in-frame clones appear in the TCRdb table, and some are missing; sequencing was by immunoSEQ multiplex PCR. Among some 400,000 clones, roughly 86% were seen once, and the ten largest hold about 1.8%. Donors in Cohort 3 counted as recovered after two negative PCRs, clearance, or symptom resolution. The clonotype originates from a woman in her twenties or thirties who had recovered from COVID-19. The specimen was PBMCs or T cells enriched from blood (not recorded which). The genes are TRBV29-1 and TRBJ1-4; D is perhaps TRBD1 (6 bases). CDR3 nucleotides: TGCAGCGTTAACAGGGAGGGGAAACTGTTTTTT. Translated: CSVNREGKLFF.